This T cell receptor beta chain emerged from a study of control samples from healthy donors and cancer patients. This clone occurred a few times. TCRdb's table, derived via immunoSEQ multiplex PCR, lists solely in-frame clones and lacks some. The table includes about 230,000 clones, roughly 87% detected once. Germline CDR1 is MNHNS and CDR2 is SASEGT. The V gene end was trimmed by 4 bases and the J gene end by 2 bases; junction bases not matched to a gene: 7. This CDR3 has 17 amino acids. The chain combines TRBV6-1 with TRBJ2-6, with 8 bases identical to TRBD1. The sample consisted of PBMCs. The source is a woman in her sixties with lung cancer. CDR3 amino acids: CASSAGQGRAGANVLTF. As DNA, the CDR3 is TGTGCCAGCAGTGCAGGACAGGGTCGTGCTGGGGCCAACGTCCTGACTTTC.